The T cell receptor beta chain under discussion was sequenced for a study of neurological immune-mediated disorders. In this sample, this clonotype turned up many times. Time point reported: technical triplicate 1. Via MiXCR, TCRdb re-called the 5' RACE reads, giving one row per CDR3 protein. The sample gives 30,000 to 40,000 distinct CDR3 sequences, around 10% of which show up once; around 3.9% is in the top ten. Germline V gene lookup returns CDR1 SNHLY and CDR2 FYNNEI. This CDR3 has 14 residues. J gave up 3 bases and V 5 bases, and 5 bases lay outside the gene matches. This clonotype was sampled from a man aged 60-69 years with HTLV-1-associated myelopathy (HAM/TSP). Sequencing input: PBMCs. The J gene is TRBJ2-3, the V gene TRBV2; 7 bases map to TRBD1. CDR3 sequence: CASSNDRATDTQYF. The CDR3 DNA sequence: TGTGCCAGCAGTAACGACAGGGCGACAGATACGCAGTATTTT.